One and the same sample provided the 14 T cell receptor beta chains below, sequenced in a study of cytomegalovirus exposure and HLA in healthy donors. The PCR had 60 Vbeta and 13 Jbeta primers. Only in-frame clones appear in the TCRdb table, and some are missing; sequencing was by immunoSEQ multiplex PCR. Found here are 150,000 or so clones, 70% to 90% of them singletons; the top ten hold 2% to 2.5%. The sample taken for sequencing was PBMCs. These TCRs come from a woman younger than 35 in good health and CMV-seronegative.

Only one count was recorded for this clone. This sequence joins TRBV30 and TRBJ1-3, with a weak D call TRBD1 (5 bases). With 2 bases removed from V and 4 bases from J, the gap between germline ends came to 18 bases. The CDR3 extends over 16 amino acids. The germline CDR1 and CDR2 sequences are GTSNPN and SVGIG (reference sequence). Here the CDR3 DNA reads TGTGCCTGGAGTCTCTGGGGGGACTTCCTGGGAAACACCATATATTTT. Amino acid sequence: CAWSLWGDFLGNTIYF.

In this sample, this clone turned up many times. This chain connects TRBV19 to TRBJ2-5, with a possible D match to TRBD1 (5 bases). This CDR3 is built from 12 residues. Germline V gene lookup returns CDR1 LNHDA and CDR2 SQIVND (reference sequence). Trimming shortened V by 6 bases and J by 3 bases, and 8 bases separated the two germline ends. DNA of the CDR3: TGTGCCAGTAGCAACAGGAAAGAGACCCAGTACTTC. Translation gives CASSNRKETQYF. Full variable domain (missing parts from reference TRBV19 and TRBJ2-5): DGGITQSPKYLFRKEGQNVTLSCEQNLNHDAMYWYRQDPGQGLRLIYYSQIVNDFQKGDIAEGYSVSREKKESFPLTVTSAQKNPTAFYLCASSNRKETQYFGPGTRLLVL.

V usage is TRBV2 and J usage is TRBJ2-7; TRBD1 matches 10 bases. This CDR3 has 16 amino acids. Trimming removed 7 bases from V and 7 bases from J; junction bases left unmatched: 16. Germline assignment: CDR1 SNHLY and CDR2 FYNNEI. The CDR3 bases are TGTGCCAGCACCGAGCCGACCGGGACAGGGGAGGGTGAGCAGTACTTC. Translating gives CASTEPTGTGEGEQYF.

The chain joins TRBV5-1 to TRBJ1-2; D is undetermined. The CDR3 loop spans 14 amino acids. V lost 2 bases to trimming and J lost 5 bases, with 13 bases between them. CDR1 SGHRS and CDR2 YFSETQ come from the germline V gene. The CDR3 region is CASSLVTAAYGYTF. CDR3 sequence (DNA): TGCGCCAGCAGCTTAGTCACTGCAGCGTATGGCTACACCTTC.

V gene TRBV2 combines with J gene TRBJ2-1; D may be TRBD1 (7 bases). The CDR3 spans 16 residues. Trimming removed 3 bases at V and 2 bases at J, with 14 bases between. Germline CDR1 reads SNHLY; CDR2 reads FYNNEI. The chain's CDR3 is CASSDGRGVTYNEQFF. For the CDR3, the DNA is TGTGCCAGCAGTGATGGCAGGGGGGTGACCTACAATGAGCAGTTCTTC.

Here the CDR3 reads CASSVGLTPSTDTQYF. Here the CDR3 DNA reads TGTGCCAGCAGTGTAGGCCTGACTCCTAGCACAGATACGCAGTATTTT. The chain recombines TRBV2 with TRBJ2-3; D remains ambiguous. Trimming shortened V by 4 bases and J by 0 bases, and 14 bases separated the two germline ends. Per the germline V gene, CDR1 is SNHLY and CDR2 is FYNNEI. The CDR3 totals 16 residues.

The chain employs TRBV28 and TRBJ2-2; D is possibly TRBD2 (6 bases). In germline, CDR1 is MDHEN, CDR2 SYDVKM. V lost 8 bases and J lost 6, with 16 bases in between. The CDR3 contains 14 residues. CDR3 sequence (DNA): TGTGCCAGCGGCGGATCGCGGGGCGCCGGGGAGCTGTTTTTT. Translating it yields CASGGSRGAGELFF.

The chain combines TRBV7-2 with TRBJ2-3, with D tentatively TRBD1 (6 bases). The V gene's germline CDR1 is SGHTA and CDR2 FQGNSA. The CDR3 length is 18 residues. The germline V and J ends were trimmed by 3 bases and 0 bases, with 19 bases remaining between them. CDR3 sequence reads: CASSFHGQGPPSTDTQYF. The CDR3 nucleotides read TGTGCCAGCAGCTTCCACGGGCAGGGGCCTCCTAGCACAGATACGCAGTATTTT.

The gene calls are TRBV28 and TRBJ2-5; 13 nucleotides line up with TRBD2. The CDR3 is 15 residues long. Germline loops: CDR1 MDHEN, CDR2 SYDVKM. V was clipped by 5 bases and J by 5 bases; unmatched bases: 5. CDR3 coding DNA: TGTGCCAGCAGTCTCGGGACTAGCGGGGCCGAGACCCAGTACTTC. Translation gives CASSLGTSGAETQYF.

The chain recombines TRBV27 with TRBJ2-5; maybe TRBD2 (6 bases). The ends were cut back, 5 bases at V and 11 bases at J, with 15 bases in the middle. The germline V gene encodes CDR1 MNHEY and CDR2 SMNVEV (reference sequence). The CDR3 consists of 12 residues. CDR3: CASSPTAGRQYF. CDR3 nucleotides: TGTGCCAGCAGTCCAACGGCGGGAAGGCAGTACTTC.

V is TRBV9 and J is TRBJ1-2, with a tentative D call TRBD1 (6 bases). V was trimmed by 6 bases and J by 10 bases, leaving 22 bases between them. The germline V gene has CDR1 SGDLS and CDR2 YYNGEE. This CDR3 is 14 amino acids long. The CDR3 region is CASTWGQGTIDYTF. The CDR3 DNA reads as TGTGCCAGCACCTGGGGGCAGGGGACGATCGACTACACCTTC.

The chain has TRBV28 and TRBJ1-1; 9 bases are a match to TRBD1. J gave up 6 bases and V 8 bases, and 10 bases lay outside the gene matches. This CDR3 comprises 14 residues. Germline V gene data show CDR1 as MDHEN and CDR2 as SYDVKM. The DNA of the CDR3 is TGTGCCAGCGGATCACAGGGGGCAACAGCTGAAGCTTTCTTT. This translates into CASGSQGATAEAFF.

The chain uses TRBV6-1 and TRBJ1-5, with unresolved D. Trimming took off 7 bases at V and 4 bases at J, with 11 bases between the two ends. Germline lookup yields CDR1 MNHNS and CDR2 SASEGT. The CDR3 totals 13 residues. The CDR3 DNA is TGTGCCAGCAACCCGGCGACAAATCAGCCCCAGCATTTT. Translating it yields CASNPATNQPQHF.

The chain uses TRBV2 and TRBJ1-4; TRBD1 agrees at 8 bases. The CDR3 length is 14 residues. CDR1 is SNHLY and CDR2 is FYNNEI in the germline V gene. V gave up 4 bases and J gave up 8 bases; unmatched junction bases: 6. The CDR3: CASSARTGNEKLFF. CDR3 bases: TGTGCCAGCAGTGCCCGGACAGGGAACGAAAAACTGTTTTTT.